This T cell receptor beta chain was sequenced in a study of cytomegalovirus exposure and HLA in healthy donors. Vbeta (60) and Jbeta (13) primers were used in the PCR. The table came from immunoSEQ multiplex PCR; TCRdb's copy has only in-frame clones and leaves some out. The sample comprises 150,000 to 200,000 clones, 65% to 80% of which are singletons, and approximately 3% rests with the top ten. The V end was cut by 0 bases, the J end by 7 bases, with 7 bases between. The CDR3 covers 13 residues. Looked up from germline, CDR1 is SGDLS and CDR2 is YYNGEE. The clonotype originates from a male donor in good health and CMV-seronegative. The sample taken for sequencing was PBMCs. The V gene is TRBV9, the J gene TRBJ2-2; unclear D gene. CDR3 sequence (DNA): TGTGCCAGCAGCGTAGGTGTAGTCGGGGAGCTGTTTTTT. Translating gives CASSVGVVGELFF.